Presented here are 27 T cell receptor beta chains from one specimen sequenced in a study of response to subunit inactivated influenza vaccine. TCRdb called the RT-PCR reads again in MiXCR, with one record for every CDR3 protein. Of 550,000 to 600,000 distinct CDR3 sequences listed, about 12% were seen once; the top ten hold roughly 10%. Source: PBMCs from blood, taken on the day of vaccination. Every receptor here comes from a man in his forties or fifties who received an inactivated influenza vaccine.

The V and J genes are TRBV12-3 or TRBV12-4 and TRBJ2-3; TRBD1 or TRBD2 may be the D gene (7 bases each). V was clipped by 7 bases and J by 3 bases, with 14 bases between them. The CDR3 has 14 amino acids. The CDR3 sequence is CASIRGRVTDTQYF. The CDR3, as DNA: TGTGCCAGCATCAGGGGGAGGGTTACAGATACGCAGTATTTT.

This clonotype has only a few counts. One end of the junction varies from germline; a read error may be responsible. This chain joins TRBV4-1 and TRBJ1-6; no firm D call. Germline V lookup: CDR1 MGHRA, CDR2 YSYEKL. The CDR3 consists of 15 residues. CDR3 DNA sequence: TGCGCCAGCAGCCAAGATAGACGCTTTAATTCGCCCCTCCACTTT. This sequence encodes CASSQDRRFNSPLHF.

This clonotype was counted only a few times. The chain links TRBV20-1 to TRBJ1-1, with a weak D call TRBD1 (5 bases). The CDR3 is 17 residues long. Per the germline V gene, CDR1 is DFQATT and CDR2 is SNEGSKA (reference sequence). V was trimmed by 0 bases and J by 1 base, leaving 18 bases between them. The CDR3 region has the DNA TGCAGTGCTAGAGATAAATCGACTTCGAGGGGGAACACTGAAGCTTTCTTT. Its translation is CSARDKSTSRGNTEAFF.

The chain is built from TRBV7-2 and TRBJ1-5, with no clear D. V was clipped by 2 bases and J by 4 bases, with 12 bases between them. Germline CDR1 reads SGHTA; CDR2 reads FQGNSA. This CDR3 has 15 residues. CDR3 sequence: CASSLHGTANQPQHF. The CDR3 DNA reads as TGTGCCAGCAGCTTACATGGAACTGCGAATCAGCCCCAGCATTTT.

This clonotype was seen only a few times. V and J are TRBV10-3 and TRBJ2-3; TRBD2 matches at 7 bases. This CDR3 has 15 residues. The junction had 6 bases not matched to a gene; V was cut back by 6 bases and J by 0 bases. Germline-derived CDR1 and CDR2 are ENHRY and SYGVKD. The CDR3 spells CAIRTGTTSTDTQYF. The DNA of the CDR3 is TGTGCCATCAGAACCGGGACTACAAGCACAGATACGCAGTATTTT.

This clonotype has a count of ten or more. This chain connects TRBV20-1 to TRBJ2-3; D is ambiguous. Trimming pared 6 bases from V and 3 bases from J, leaving 16 bases between. Germline V gene lookup returns CDR1 DFQATT and CDR2 SNEGSKA (reference sequence). The CDR3 length is 14 residues. For the CDR3, the DNA is TGCAGTGCACCAGCGTTGGCGTCAACAGATACGCAGTATTTT. This gives the protein CSAPALASTDTQYF.

The rearrangement uses TRBV5-1 and TRBJ2-7; D might be TRBD1 (6 bases). Germline lookup yields CDR1 SGHRS and CDR2 YFSETQ. V lost 4 bases, J lost 7 bases, and 12 bases lay in between. This CDR3 contains 12 residues. CDR3 sequence reads: CASSLPDREQYF. The CDR3 coding sequence is TGCGCCAGCAGCCTACCCGACAGGGAGCAGTACTTC.

The V call is TRBV2, the J call TRBJ2-7, with D possibly TRBD2 on 5 matching bases. V was pared by 2 bases and J by 10 bases, with 21 bases between. From germline, CDR1 is SNHLY and CDR2 FYNNEI. This CDR3 has 15 amino acids. CDR3 sequence: CASSESSGGTFTQYF. The CDR3 DNA reads TGTGCCAGCAGTGAATCGAGCGGCGGAACATTTACTCAGTACTTC.

Ten or more counts support this clonotype. The chain combines TRBV5-5 with TRBJ2-1; D remains unclear. Trimming shortened V by 6 bases and J by 0 bases, and 13 bases separated the two germline ends. Germline assignment: CDR1 SGHKS and CDR2 YYEKEE (reference sequence). The CDR3 runs 15 residues. In DNA, the CDR3 is TGTGCCAGCACCCTAAGCAGAAGCTCCTACAATGAGCAGTTCTTC. This sequence encodes CASTLSRSSYNEQFF.

This clonotype was counted many times. The rearrangement uses TRBV3-1 and TRBJ2-2, with a weak D call TRBD2 (6 bases). CDR1 is LGHDT, CDR2 YNNKEL, per germline (reference sequence). Trimming cost V 3 bases and J 2 bases, with 7 bases left between them. The CDR3 covers 14 residues. The DNA for the CDR3 is TGTGCCAGCAGCCAGGGACTCAACACCGGGGAGCTGTTTTTT. This encodes CASSQGLNTGELFF. The complete variable domain, with remaining parts taken from reference TRBV3-1 and TRBJ2-2, reads DTAVSQTPKYLVTQMGNDKSIKCEQNLGHDTMYWYKQDSKKFLKIMFSYNNKELIINETVPNRFSPKSPDKAHLNLHINSLELGDSAVYFCASSQGLNTGELFFGEGSRLTVL.

This clonotype was seen more than once but under ten times. V usage is TRBV5-1 and J usage is TRBJ2-5, with TRBD2 identical over 15 bases. The ends lost 1 base at V and 5 bases at J; junction bases unmatched: 6. The CDR3 runs to 17 residues. Looked up from germline, CDR1 is SGHRS and CDR2 is YFSETQ. CDR3 nucleotide sequence: TGCGCCAGCAGCTTGTGGACTAGCGGGAGGGGAGGCGAGACCCAGTACTTC. It is translated as CASSLWTSGRGGETQYF.

The rearrangement joins TRBV2 to TRBJ2-5; D might be TRBD1 or TRBD2, each matching 5 bases. Germline V gene data show CDR1 as SNHLY and CDR2 as FYNNEI. The CDR3 is 16 amino acids. Trimming stripped 3 bases from V and 4 bases from J, with 18 bases between. The CDR3 nucleotides read TGTGCCAGCAGTGAGGGGGTGGCGCGACCGTCAGAGACCCAGTACTTC. Translating it yields CASSEGVARPSETQYF.

The CDR3 nucleotides read TGTGCCACCAGCAGCGGGACCCAGGCCAGACAAGAGACCCAGTACTTC. Amino acid sequence: CATSSGTQARQETQYF. This sequence joins TRBV15 and TRBJ2-5, with D perhaps matching TRBD1 or TRBD2 (5 bases each). V shed 3 bases and J shed 2 bases, with 16 bases lying between them. Germline V gene sequence: CDR1 LNHNV, CDR2 YYDKDF (reference sequence). The CDR3 loop spans 16 amino acids. Together with reference TRBV15 and TRBJ2-5, the CDR3 gives the full variable domain: DAMVIQNPRYQVTQFGKPVTLSCSQTLNHNVMYWYQQKSSQAPKLLFHYYDKDFNNEADTPDNFQSRRPNTSFCFLDIRSPGLGDTAMYLCATSSGTQARQETQYFGPGTRLLVL.

J is TRBJ2-1 and V is TRBV6-2 or TRBV6-3; TRBD1 agrees at 7 bases. The CDR3 length is 12 residues. Looked up from germline, CDR1 is MNHEY and CDR2 is SVGEGT. V gave up 8 bases and J gave up 4 bases; unmatched junction bases: 2. CDR3 residues: CASGTEYNEQFF. The CDR3 DNA is TGTGCCAGCGGGACAGAGTACAATGAGCAGTTCTTC.

A few counts support this clonotype. V and J are TRBV20-1 and TRBJ2-7; 13 positions match TRBD2. Germline-derived CDR1 and CDR2 are DFQATT and SNEGSKA (reference sequence). This CDR3 is built from 15 residues. After removal of 0 bases from V and 7 bases from J, the junction contained 6 bases not matched to a gene. The CDR3 loop reads CSARERTSGSTEQYF. CDR3 DNA sequence: TGCAGTGCTAGAGAAAGGACTAGCGGGAGTACAGAGCAGTACTTC.

By share, this clonotype counts as medium-sized (0.01 to 0.1%). The chain couples TRBV7-2 to TRBJ2-5; D not resolved. Germline loops: CDR1 SGHTA, CDR2 FQGNSA. V was trimmed by 3 bases and J by 1 base, leaving 9 bases between them. The CDR3 spans 14 residues. This chain's CDR3 is CASSLNPFQETQYF. The DNA for the CDR3 is TGTGCCAGCAGCTTGAACCCGTTCCAAGAGACCCAGTACTTC.

This clonotype occurred a few times. The rearrangement uses TRBV7-6 and TRBJ1-3; no firm D call. This CDR3 comprises 16 residues. The germline CDR1 and CDR2 sequences are SGHVS and FNYEAQ. Trimming cost V 0 bases and J 0 bases, with 9 bases left between them. The CDR3 coding sequence is TGTGCCAGCAGCTTAGCTCTCCGTTACTCTGGAAACACCATATATTTT. Its protein is CASSLALRYSGNTIYF.

This clonotype was counted at least ten times. The gene calls are TRBV5-1 and TRBJ2-7; D is unclear. Germline loops: CDR1 SGHRS, CDR2 YFSETQ. The CDR3 loop spans 12 amino acids. The germline V and J ends were trimmed by 0 bases and 3 bases, with 4 bases remaining between them. As DNA, the CDR3 is TGCGCCAGCAGCTTGGATGACTACGAGCAGTACTTC. Translating gives CASSLDDYEQYF.

The chain carries TRBV7-9 and TRBJ2-2, with D unclear. Trimming removed 10 bases at V and 1 base at J, with 16 bases between. The CDR3 consists of 15 residues. Germline CDR1 and CDR2: SEHNR and FQNEAQ (reference sequence). CDR3 loop: CATTGRTENTGELFF. The DNA of the CDR3 is TGTGCCACCACGGGCAGGACGGAGAACACCGGGGAGCTGTTTTTT.

At least ten counts were recorded for this clonotype. CDR3 loop: CATSRDRGREQYF. The CDR3 coding sequence is TGTGCCACCAGCCGTGACAGGGGGCGGGAGCAGTACTTC. This chain links TRBV15 with TRBJ2-7; 10 bases match TRBD1. CDR3 length equals 13 residues. The ends lost 5 bases at V and 7 bases at J; junction bases unmatched: 5. Germline V gene sequence: CDR1 LNHNV, CDR2 YYDKDF (reference sequence).

This clonotype was counted a few times. The chain links TRBV6-5 to TRBJ2-7; D is possibly TRBD1 (5 bases). The CDR3 runs 14 residues. CDR1 MNHEY and CDR2 SVGAGI come from the germline V gene. V was shortened by 0 bases and J by 1 base, with 7 bases between the two germline ends. The CDR3 loop reads CASSYSQGSYEQYF. CDR3 nucleotides: TGTGCCAGCAGTTACTCGCAGGGTTCCTACGAGCAGTACTTC.

The chain uses TRBV27 and TRBJ2-3, with 8 bases matching TRBD2. CDR3 length equals 16 residues. V was pared by 3 bases and J by 4 bases, with 9 bases of the junction left unmatched. Germline CDR1 MNHEY, CDR2 SMNVEV (reference sequence). The CDR3 DNA follows: TGTGCCAGCAGTTTGGTATTGGGGACTAGGCCAGATACGCAGTATTTT. Protein: CASSLVLGTRPDTQYF.

In this sample, this clonotype turned up once. This may be a read error, as it is one base from a much larger clone. The chain carries TRBV7-6 and TRBJ2-7; D is uncertain. The CDR3 has 16 amino acids. Per germline, CDR1 SGHVS and CDR2 FNYEAQ. The CDR3 nucleotides are TGTGCCAGCAGCCACCTTTATTACCCACGTTCCTACGAGCAGCACTTC. This gives the protein CASSHLYYPRSYEQHF.

The chain links TRBV20-1 to TRBJ2-3, with 9 bases lining up with TRBD2. The V and J ends lost 0 bases and 1 base, in that order; junction bases with no gene match: 2. Germline CDR1 is DFQATT and CDR2 is SNEGSKA (reference sequence). The CDR3 is 15 amino acids. Here the CDR3 reads CSARDVAGGTDTQYF. In DNA form, the CDR3 reads TGCAGTGCTAGAGACGTAGCGGGAGGCACAGATACGCAGTATTTT.

This clonotype was observed once. The chain combines TRBV7-9 with TRBJ2-2, with a possible D match to TRBD2 (6 bases). Germline CDR1 SEHNR, CDR2 FQNEAQ (reference sequence). This CDR3 comprises 17 residues. Trimming pared 5 bases from V and 8 bases from J, leaving 24 bases between. The CDR3 DNA reads as TGTGCCAGCAGCCCTCGCGGGGCCTCACCTGAAATAGGGGAGCTGTTTTTT. Its translation: CASSPRGASPEIGELFF.

In this sample, this clonotype turned up many times. This sequence joins TRBV9 and TRBJ1-2, with a tentative D call TRBD1 (6 bases). V gave up 4 bases and J gave up 7 bases, with 20 bases separating them. The CDR3 is made up of 15 amino acids. CDR1 and CDR2 from the germline V gene are SGDLS and YYNGEE. The CDR3: CASSTGQSSYSGYTF. The DNA of the CDR3 is TGTGCCAGCAGCACCGGACAGAGCTCTTATAGTGGCTACACCTTC.

V gene TRBV7-9 combines with J gene TRBJ2-7; unclear D gene. Germline CDR1 and CDR2: SEHNR and FQNEAQ (reference sequence). The CDR3 contains 15 residues. V was clipped by 1 base and J by 1 base, with 11 bases between them. The CDR3 loop reads CASSLVTPGSYEQYF. The CDR3 nucleotides read TGTGCCAGCAGCTTAGTAACCCCCGGGTCCTACGAGCAGTACTTC.